These 12 T cell receptor beta chains were sequenced from one sample in a study of T cell repertoires in cytomegalovirus infection. Using its own MiXCR run on the reads, TCRdb lists one record per CDR3 protein. The sample comprises some 940,000 distinct CDR3 sequences, roughly 30% of which are singletons, and over 13% rests with the top ten. These TCRs are of unknown antigen specificity. The source was cultured CD8+ T cells from PBMCs, collected from culture after CMV antigen stimulation. These receptors all stem from a human donor in good health (CMV status not recorded). Some clones in this sample may be carry-over from other donors' samples.

The gene calls are TRBV28 and TRBJ1-4; the D gene is possibly TRBD1 (5 bases). The CDR3 extends over 16 amino acids. V lost 2 bases and J lost 7, with 17 bases in between. Germline V CDR1 and CDR2: MDHEN, SYDVKM. The CDR3 spells CASSLDVSWGLEKLFF. CDR3 DNA: TGTGCCAGCAGTTTAGACGTTAGTTGGGGCCTTGAAAAACTGTTTTTT.

This clonotype has ten or more counts. V is TRBV4-1 and J is TRBJ2-7; D may be TRBD1 (6 bases). The germline CDR1 and CDR2 sequences are MGHRA and YSYEKL. The CDR3 runs to 16 residues. The V gene lost 1 base and the J gene lost 2 bases, with 15 bases spanning the gap. The CDR3 protein is CASSQGGDRPTYEQYF. CDR3 bases: TGCGCCAGCAGCCAAGGGGGAGACAGGCCCACCTACGAGCAGTACTTC.

This chain joins TRBV6-6 and TRBJ2-2, with 10 bases identical to TRBD1. Germline-derived CDR1 and CDR2 are MNHNY and SVGAGI (reference sequence). This CDR3 spans 19 amino acids. The trim removed 2 bases at V and 0 bases at J, leaving 9 bases unmatched. CDR3 sequence: CASSYPRGGQGSNTGELFF. CDR3 sequence (DNA): TGTGCCAGCAGTTACCCTCGTGGGGGACAGGGGTCGAACACCGGGGAGCTGTTTTTT.

There are a few counts of this clonotype. The chain carries TRBV7-9 and TRBJ1-2, with D possibly matching TRBD1 (5 bases). The CDR3 spans 15 residues. From germline, CDR1 is SEHNR and CDR2 FQNEAQ (reference sequence). Trimming pared 5 bases from V and 0 bases from J, leaving 13 bases between. The CDR3 bases are TGTGCCAGCAGCGACCCCCAGGGAGCTAACTATGGCTACACCTTC. Translated, it gives CASSDPQGANYGYTF.

The gene calls are TRBV9 and TRBJ2-1; D unclear. The CDR3 runs 15 residues. The V gene's germline CDR1 is SGDLS and CDR2 YYNGEE. V was clipped by 2 bases and J by 4 bases, with 13 bases between them. CDR3 coding DNA: TGTGCCAGCAGCGTGTGGGGTTCCCTTTACAATGAGCAGTTCTTC. Translating gives CASSVWGSLYNEQFF.

The chain uses TRBV7-9 and TRBJ2-5; D is perhaps TRBD2 (6 bases). Germline loops: CDR1 SEHNR, CDR2 FQNEAQ (reference sequence). With 1 base removed from V and 5 bases from J, the gap between germline ends came to 8 bases. This CDR3 is built from 13 residues. The CDR3 nucleotides are TGTGCCAGCAGCTTAGAAGCGGGCGAGACCCAGTACTTC. Its protein is CASSLEAGETQYF.

The chain recombines TRBV7-9 with TRBJ2-4, with 14 bases that match TRBD2. This CDR3 comprises 19 residues. Germline V lookup: CDR1 SEHNR, CDR2 FQNEAQ (reference sequence). The ends lost 5 bases at V and 0 bases at J; junction bases unmatched: 9. CDR3 in amino acids: CASSPKGLAGVLAKNIQYF. CDR3 coding DNA: TGTGCCAGCAGCCCGAAGGGACTAGCGGGGGTGCTAGCCAAAAACATTCAGTACTTC. Filled out from reference TRBV7-9 and TRBJ2-4, the complete variable domain reads DTGVSQNPRHKITKRGQNVTFRCDPISEHNRLYWYRQTLGQGPEFLTYFQNEAQLEKSRLLSDRFSAERPKGSFSTLEIQRTEQGDSAMYLCASSPKGLAGVLAKNIQYFGAGTRLSVL.

The V and J genes are TRBV6-5 and TRBJ2-2; D gene unclear. Trimming removed 7 bases from V and 6 bases from J, with 6 bases in between. The CDR3 has 11 residues. Germline CDR1 is MNHEY and CDR2 is SVGAGI. In DNA, the CDR3 is TGTGCCAGCACCCACGCCGGGGAGCTGTTTTTT. Encoded protein: CASTHAGELFF.

The rearrangement links TRBV19 to TRBJ2-5; 10 positions agree with TRBD2. Germline values: CDR1 LNHDA, CDR2 SQIVND (reference sequence). The CDR3 totals 15 residues. V was clipped by 0 bases and J by 6 bases; unmatched bases: 4. The CDR3 reads CASSIEASGGQTQYF. The CDR3 DNA follows: TGTGCCAGTAGTATAGAAGCTAGCGGGGGCCAGACCCAGTACTTC.

This clonotype was observed many times. CDR3 amino acids: CASSDQETQYF. DNA for the CDR3: TGTGCCAGCAGCGATCAAGAGACCCAGTACTTC. The V gene is TRBV7-2, the J gene TRBJ2-5; D is ambiguous. The CDR3 length is 11 residues. Looked up from germline, CDR1 is SGHTA and CDR2 is FQGNSA. Trimming took off 5 bases at V and 2 bases at J, with 3 bases between the two ends. Full variable domain (rest looked up from reference TRBV7-2 and TRBJ2-5): GAGVSQSPSNKVTEKGKDVELRCDPISGHTALYWYRQSLGQGLEFLIYFQGNSAPDKSGLPSDRFSAERTGGSVSTLTIQRTQQEDSAVYLCASSDQETQYFGPGTRLLVL.

The chain carries TRBV29-1 and TRBJ1-1; TRBD1 is a possible D gene (5 bases). CDR3 length equals 13 residues. The V and J ends lost 0 bases and 1 base respectively, with 6 bases between them. Per the germline V gene, CDR1 is SQVTM and CDR2 is ANQGSEA. CDR3 loop: CSVEDRANTEAFF. For the CDR3, the DNA is TGCAGCGTTGAAGACAGGGCGAACACTGAAGCTTTCTTT.

Note on this clonotype: Just one base apart from a much larger clone, this may be a read error. Here the CDR3 omits its conserved ending phenylalanine or tryptophan, so a read error is the likely source. The chain has TRBV14 and TRBJ2-5; no firm D call. There are 14 residues in the CDR3. CDR1 and CDR2 from the germline V gene are SGHDN and FVKESK. Trimming left V 0 bases short and J 2 bases short, with 7 bases between. This chain's CDR3 is CASSQDRGQETQYL. In nucleotides, the CDR3 is TGTGCCAGCAGCCAAGACCGTGGGCAAGAGACCCAGTACCTC.